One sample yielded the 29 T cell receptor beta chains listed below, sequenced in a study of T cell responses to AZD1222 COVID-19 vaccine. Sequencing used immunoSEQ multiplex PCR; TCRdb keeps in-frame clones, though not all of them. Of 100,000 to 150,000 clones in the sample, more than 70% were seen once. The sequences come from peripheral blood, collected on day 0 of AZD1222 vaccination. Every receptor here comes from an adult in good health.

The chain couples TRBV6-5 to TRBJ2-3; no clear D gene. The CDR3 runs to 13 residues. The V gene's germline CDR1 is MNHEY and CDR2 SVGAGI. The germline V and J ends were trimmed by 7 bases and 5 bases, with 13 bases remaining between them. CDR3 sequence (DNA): TGTGCCAGCACCAACTGGGGTAAAGATACGCAGTATTTT. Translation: CASTNWGKDTQYF.

Here the CDR3 DNA reads TGTGCCAGCCAAGGACAGTACGAGCAGTACTTC. Residues: CASQGQYEQYF. The genes are TRBV2 and TRBJ2-7, with a possible D match to TRBD1 (6 bases). The V gene lost 8 bases and the J gene lost 4 bases, with 9 bases spanning the gap. Germline lookup yields CDR1 SNHLY and CDR2 FYNNEI. This CDR3 contains 11 residues. Together with reference TRBV2 and TRBJ2-7, the CDR3 gives the full variable domain: EPEVTQTPSHQVTQMGQEVILRCVPISNHLYFYWYRQILGQKVEFLVSFYNNEISEKSEIFDDQFSVERPDGSNFTLKIRSTKLEDSAMYFCASQGQYEQYFGPGTRLTVT.

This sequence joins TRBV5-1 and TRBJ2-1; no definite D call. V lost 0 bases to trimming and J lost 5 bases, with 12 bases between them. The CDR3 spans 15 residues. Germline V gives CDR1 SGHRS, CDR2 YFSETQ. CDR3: CASSLEGSPNNEQFF. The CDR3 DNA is TGCGCCAGCAGCTTGGAGGGAAGCCCTAACAATGAGCAGTTCTTC.

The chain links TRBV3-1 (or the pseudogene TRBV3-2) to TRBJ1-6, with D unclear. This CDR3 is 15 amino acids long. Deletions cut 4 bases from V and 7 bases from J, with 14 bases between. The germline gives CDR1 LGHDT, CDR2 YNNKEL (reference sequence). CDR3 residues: CASSPPRGSNSPLHF. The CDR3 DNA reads TGTGCCAGCAGCCCCCCCCGGGGTTCGAATTCACCCCTCCACTTT.

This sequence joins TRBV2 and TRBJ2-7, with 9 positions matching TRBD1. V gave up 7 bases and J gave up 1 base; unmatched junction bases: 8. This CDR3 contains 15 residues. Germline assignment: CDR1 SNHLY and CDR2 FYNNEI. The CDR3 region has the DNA TGTGCCAGCACCTTCACGGGGACAGGGTCCTACGAGCAGTACTTC. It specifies CASTFTGTGSYEQYF.

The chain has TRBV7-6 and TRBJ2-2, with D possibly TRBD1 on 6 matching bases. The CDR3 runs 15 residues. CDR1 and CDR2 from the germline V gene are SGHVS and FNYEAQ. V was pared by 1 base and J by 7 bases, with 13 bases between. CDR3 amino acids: CASSLVQGKGGELFF. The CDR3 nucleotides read TGTGCCAGCAGCTTAGTTCAGGGGAAGGGCGGGGAGCTGTTTTTT.

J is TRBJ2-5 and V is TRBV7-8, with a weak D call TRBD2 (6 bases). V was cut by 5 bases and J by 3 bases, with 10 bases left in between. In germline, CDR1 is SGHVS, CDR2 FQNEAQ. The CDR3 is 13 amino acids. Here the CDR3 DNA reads TGTGCCAGCAGCCGCTCGGGGGAAGAGACCCAGTACTTC. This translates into CASSRSGEETQYF.

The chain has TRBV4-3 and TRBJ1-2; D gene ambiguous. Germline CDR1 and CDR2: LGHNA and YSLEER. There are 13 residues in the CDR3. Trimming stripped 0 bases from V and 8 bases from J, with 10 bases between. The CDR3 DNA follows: TGCGCCAGCAGCCAAGATTTGGAGGTGGGCTACACCTTC. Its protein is CASSQDLEVGYTF.

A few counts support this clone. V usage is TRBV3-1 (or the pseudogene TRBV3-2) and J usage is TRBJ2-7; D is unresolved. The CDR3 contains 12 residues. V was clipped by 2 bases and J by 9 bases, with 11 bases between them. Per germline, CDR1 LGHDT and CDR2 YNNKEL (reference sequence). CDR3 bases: TGTGCCAGCAGCCAATTAGCTGACACGCAGTACTTC. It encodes CASSQLADTQYF.

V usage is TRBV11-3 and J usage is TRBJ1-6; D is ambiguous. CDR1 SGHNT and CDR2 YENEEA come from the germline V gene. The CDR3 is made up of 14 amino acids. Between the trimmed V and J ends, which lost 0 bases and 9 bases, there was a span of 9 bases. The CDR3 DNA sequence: TGTGCCAGCAGCTTAGATGGGGTCTCTTCACCCCTCCACTTT. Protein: CASSLDGVSSPLHF.

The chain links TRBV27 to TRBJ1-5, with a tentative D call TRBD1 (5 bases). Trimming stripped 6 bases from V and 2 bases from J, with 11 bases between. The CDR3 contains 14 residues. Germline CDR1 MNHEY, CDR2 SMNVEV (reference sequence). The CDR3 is CASRGEGGNQPQHF. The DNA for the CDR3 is TGTGCCAGCAGGGGGGAGGGAGGCAATCAGCCCCAGCATTTT.

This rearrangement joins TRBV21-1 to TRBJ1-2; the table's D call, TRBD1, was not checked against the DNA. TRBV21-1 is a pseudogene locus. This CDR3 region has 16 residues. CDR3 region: CASSSRRQGLFYGYTF. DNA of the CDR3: TGTGCCAGCAGCTCTCGTCGACAGGGATTATTCTATGGCTACACCTTC.

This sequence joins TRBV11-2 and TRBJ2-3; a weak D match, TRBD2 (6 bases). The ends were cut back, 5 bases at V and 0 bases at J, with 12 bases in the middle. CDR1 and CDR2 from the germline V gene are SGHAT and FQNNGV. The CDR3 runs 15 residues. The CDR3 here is CASSMEGRSTDTQYF. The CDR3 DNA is TGTGCCAGCAGCATGGAAGGGAGGAGCACAGATACGCAGTATTTT.

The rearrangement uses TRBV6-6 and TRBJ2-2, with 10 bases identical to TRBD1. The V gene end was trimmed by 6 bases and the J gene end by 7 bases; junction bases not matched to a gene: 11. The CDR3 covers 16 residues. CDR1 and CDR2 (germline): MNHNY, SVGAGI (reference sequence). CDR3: CASRDRDRGFHGELFF. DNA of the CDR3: TGTGCCAGCAGAGACCGGGACAGGGGTTTTCACGGGGAGCTGTTTTTT.

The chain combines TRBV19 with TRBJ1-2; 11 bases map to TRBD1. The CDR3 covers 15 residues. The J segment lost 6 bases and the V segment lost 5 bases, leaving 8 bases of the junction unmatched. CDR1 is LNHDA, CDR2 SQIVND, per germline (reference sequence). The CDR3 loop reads CASSRDRGAPDGYTF. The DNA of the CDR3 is TGTGCCAGTAGTCGGGACAGGGGGGCCCCTGATGGCTACACCTTC.

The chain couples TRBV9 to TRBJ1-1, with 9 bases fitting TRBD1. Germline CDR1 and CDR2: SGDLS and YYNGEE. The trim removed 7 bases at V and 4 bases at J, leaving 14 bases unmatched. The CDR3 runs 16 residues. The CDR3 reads CASSRSIGTGTTEAFF. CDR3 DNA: TGTGCCAGCTCCCGTAGCATCGGGACAGGGACCACTGAAGCTTTCTTT.

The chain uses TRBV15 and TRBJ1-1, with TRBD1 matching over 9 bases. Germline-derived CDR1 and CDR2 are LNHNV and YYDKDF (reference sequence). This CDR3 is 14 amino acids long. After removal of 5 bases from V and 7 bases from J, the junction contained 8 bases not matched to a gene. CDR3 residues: CATSPRTGEGEAFF. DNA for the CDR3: TGTGCCACCAGCCCAAGGACAGGGGAAGGTGAAGCTTTCTTT.

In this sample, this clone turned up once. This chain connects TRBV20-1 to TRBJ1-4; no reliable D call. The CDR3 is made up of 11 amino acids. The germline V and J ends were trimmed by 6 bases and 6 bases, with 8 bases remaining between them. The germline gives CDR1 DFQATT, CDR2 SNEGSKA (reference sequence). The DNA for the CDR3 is TGCAGTGCGGAACCGGATGAAAAACTGTTTTTT. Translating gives CSAEPDEKLFF.

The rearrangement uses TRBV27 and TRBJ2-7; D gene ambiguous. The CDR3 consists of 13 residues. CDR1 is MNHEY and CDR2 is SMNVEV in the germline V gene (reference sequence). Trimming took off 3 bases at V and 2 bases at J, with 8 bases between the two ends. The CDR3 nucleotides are TGTGCCAGCAGTTTTCACACAACCTACGAGCAGTACTTC. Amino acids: CASSFHTTYEQYF.

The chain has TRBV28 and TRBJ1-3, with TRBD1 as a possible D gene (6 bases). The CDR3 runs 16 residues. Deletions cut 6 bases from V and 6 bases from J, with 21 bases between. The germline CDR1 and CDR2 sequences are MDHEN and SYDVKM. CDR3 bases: TGTGCCAGCAGACCCCGGGGGGCCACAACCCTAAACACCATATATTTT. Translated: CASRPRGATTLNTIYF. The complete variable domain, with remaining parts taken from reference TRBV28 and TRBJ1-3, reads DVKVTQSSRYLVKRTGEKVFLECVQDMDHENMFWYRQDPGLGLRLIYFSYDVKMKEKGDIPEGYSVSREKKERFSLILESASTNQTSMYLCASRPRGATTLNTIYFGEGSWLTVV.

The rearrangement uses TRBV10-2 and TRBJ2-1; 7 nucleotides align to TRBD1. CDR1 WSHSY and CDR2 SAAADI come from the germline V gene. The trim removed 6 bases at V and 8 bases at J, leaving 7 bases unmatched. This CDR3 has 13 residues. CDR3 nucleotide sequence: TGCGCCAGCAGGAGGGTACAGGGGTATGAGCAGTTCTTC. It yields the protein CASRRVQGYEQFF.

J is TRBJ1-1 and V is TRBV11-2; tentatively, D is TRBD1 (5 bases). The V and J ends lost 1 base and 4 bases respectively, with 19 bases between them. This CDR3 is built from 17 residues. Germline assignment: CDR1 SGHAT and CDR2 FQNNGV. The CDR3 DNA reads TGTGCCAGCAGCTTAGCCGGGAGAGGGCAGGGACGCACTGAAGCTTTCTTT. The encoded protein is CASSLAGRGQGRTEAFF.

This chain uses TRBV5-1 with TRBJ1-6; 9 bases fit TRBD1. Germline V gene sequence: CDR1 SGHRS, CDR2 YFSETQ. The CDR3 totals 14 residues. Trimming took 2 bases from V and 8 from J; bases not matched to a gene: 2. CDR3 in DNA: TGCGCCAGCAGCTTCCGACAGGGGGATTCACCCCTCCACTTT. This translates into CASSFRQGDSPLHF.

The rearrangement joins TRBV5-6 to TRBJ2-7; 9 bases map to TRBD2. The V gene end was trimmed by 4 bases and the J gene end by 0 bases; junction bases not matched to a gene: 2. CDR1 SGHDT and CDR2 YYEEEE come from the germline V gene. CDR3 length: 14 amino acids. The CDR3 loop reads CASSDSGSSYEQYF. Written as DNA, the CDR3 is TGTGCCAGCAGCGATAGCGGGAGCTCCTACGAGCAGTACTTC.

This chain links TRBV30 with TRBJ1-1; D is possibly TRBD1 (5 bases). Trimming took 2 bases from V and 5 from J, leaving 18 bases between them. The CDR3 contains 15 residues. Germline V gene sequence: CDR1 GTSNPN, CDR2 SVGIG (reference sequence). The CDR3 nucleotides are TGTGCCTGGAGTCGGTGGATGAGAGGGGCGACTGAAGCTTTCTTT. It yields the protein CAWSRWMRGATEAFF.

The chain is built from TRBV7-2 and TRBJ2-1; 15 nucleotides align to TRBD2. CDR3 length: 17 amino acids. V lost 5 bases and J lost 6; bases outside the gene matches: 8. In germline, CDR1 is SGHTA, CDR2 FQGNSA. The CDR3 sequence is CASSNLPGLAGGNEQFF. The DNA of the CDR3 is TGTGCCAGCAGCAACCTTCCGGGACTAGCGGGGGGCAATGAGCAGTTCTTC.

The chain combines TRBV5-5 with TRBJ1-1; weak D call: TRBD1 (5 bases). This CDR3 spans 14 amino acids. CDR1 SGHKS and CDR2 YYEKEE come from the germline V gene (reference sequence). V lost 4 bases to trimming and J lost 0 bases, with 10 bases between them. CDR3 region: CASSMDTLNTEAFF. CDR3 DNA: TGTGCCAGCAGCATGGACACCCTGAACACTGAAGCTTTCTTT.

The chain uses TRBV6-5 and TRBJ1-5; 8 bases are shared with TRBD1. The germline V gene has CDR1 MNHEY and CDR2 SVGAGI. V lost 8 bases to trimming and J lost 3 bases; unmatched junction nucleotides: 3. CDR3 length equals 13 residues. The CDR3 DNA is TGTGCCAGCCAGGGGGCGACCAATCAGCCCCAGCATTTT. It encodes CASQGATNQPQHF.

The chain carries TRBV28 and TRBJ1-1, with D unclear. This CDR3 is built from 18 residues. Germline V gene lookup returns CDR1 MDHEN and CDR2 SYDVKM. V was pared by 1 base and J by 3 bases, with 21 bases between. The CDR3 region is CASSLSPPGLGTYTEAFF. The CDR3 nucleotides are TGTGCCAGCAGTTTATCCCCCCCGGGCTTGGGCACTTACACTGAAGCTTTCTTT.